This T cell receptor (beta chain) was retrieved from a study of shared clonotypes between healthy human individuals. CD45RO-negative CD8 cells positively selected for CCR7 made up the naive population, which excluded terminally differentiated effector memory CD45RA+ cells. Comment on this clone: The same CDR3 arises from other DNA sequences in this sample as well.

V was pared by 0 bases and J by 1 base, with 4 bases between. The CDR3 contains 13 residues. CDR1 and CDR2 from the germline V gene are MNHEY and SVGAGI. Sequencing used immunoSEQ multiplex PCR; TCRdb keeps in-frame clones, though not all of them. Of about 2.1 million clones listed, approximately 94% are singletons. The receptor comes from a young man in good health. Some clones in this sample may be carry-over from other donors' samples. The genes are TRBV6-5 and TRBJ2-7; no firm D call. Sequenced sample: naive CD8+ T cells from PBMCs. In DNA form, the CDR3 reads TGTGCCAGCAGTTACTCTCGGTCCTACGAGCAGTACTTC. Residues: CASSYSRSYEQYF.